This entry lists 9 T cell receptor beta chains sequenced from one sample in a study of blood T cell repertoires in COVID-19. Clones were sequenced by immunoSEQ multiplex PCR, and TCRdb holds only the in-frame ones, with some missing. Counted here are a few hundred thousand clones, about 85% occurring once; the ten biggest clones make up about 3.6%. Sequenced: peripheral blood. These receptors were obtained from a young woman with acute or convalescent COVID-19.

The V gene is TRBV5-4, the J gene TRBJ1-2; D possibly corresponds to TRBD1 (6 bases). Germline V gives CDR1 SGHNT, CDR2 YYREEE (reference sequence). The CDR3 covers 13 residues. V was pared by 5 bases and J by 3 bases, with 11 bases between. CDR3 sequence reads: CASRDSFDYGYTF. The CDR3 DNA sequence: TGTGCCAGCAGGGACAGTTTCGACTATGGCTACACCTTC.

The chain has TRBV11-2 and TRBJ1-5; D is unclear. Germline lookup yields CDR1 SGHAT and CDR2 FQNNGV. This CDR3 has 16 residues. Trimming shortened V by 2 bases and J by 3 bases, and 14 bases separated the two germline ends. In DNA form, the CDR3 reads TGTGCCAGCAGCTTAAATAGTCTGGCGGCCAATCAGCCCCAGCATTTT. Translating it yields CASSLNSLAANQPQHF.

CDR3 DNA: TGCGCCAGCAGCCCAGGGGGCGCCGGTTCCAATGAGCAGTTCTTC. Its protein product is CASSPGGAGSNEQFF. This chain connects TRBV4-1 to TRBJ2-1, with TRBD1 identical over 8 bases. CDR3 size: 15 residues. From germline, CDR1 is MGHRA and CDR2 YSYEKL. J lost 6 bases, V lost 4 bases, and 8 bases had no gene match.

V and J are TRBV5-1 and TRBJ1-6; the match to TRBD1 covers 7 bases. This CDR3 has 15 amino acids. Per the germline V gene, CDR1 is SGHRS and CDR2 is YFSETQ. With V trimmed by 7 bases and J by 3 bases, 7 bases remained unmatched. This CDR3 is CASRQGTFYNSPLHF. In nucleotides, the CDR3 is TGCGCCAGCCGACAGGGCACCTTCTATAATTCACCCCTCCACTTT. Filled out from reference TRBV5-1 and TRBJ1-6, the complete variable domain reads KAGVTQTPRYLIKTRGQQVTLSCSPISGHRSVSWYQQTPGQGLQFLFEYFSETQRNKGNFPGRFSGRQFSNSRSEMNVSTLELGDSALYLCASRQGTFYNSPLHFGNGTRLTVT.

The chain combines TRBV2 with TRBJ1-2; D perhaps matches TRBD1 (5 bases). Germline loops: CDR1 SNHLY, CDR2 FYNNEI. There are 16 residues in the CDR3. V lost 3 bases to trimming and J lost 0 bases, with 14 bases between them. As DNA, the CDR3 is TGTGCCAGCAGTGATTCTGGTCCGGGGGCTAACTATGGCTACACCTTC. Its protein product is CASSDSGPGANYGYTF.

V is TRBV28 and J is TRBJ1-5, with TRBD1 as a possible D gene (5 bases). The germline gives CDR1 MDHEN, CDR2 SYDVKM. The CDR3 contains 13 residues. V gave up 10 bases and J gave up 4 bases, with 14 bases separating them. CDR3 region: CATTGQGNQPQHF. The DNA for the CDR3 is TGTGCCACCACTGGGCAGGGTAATCAGCCCCAGCATTTT. The complete variable domain, with remaining parts taken from reference TRBV28 and TRBJ1-5, reads DVKVTQSSRYLVKRTGEKVFLECVQDMDHENMFWYRQDPGLGLRLIYFSYDVKMKEKGDIPEGYSVSREKKERFSLILESASTNQTSMYLCATTGQGNQPQHFGDGTRLSIL.

The J gene is TRBJ2-1, the V gene TRBV9; 12 positions match TRBD2. Germline assignment: CDR1 SGDLS and CDR2 YYNGEE. Trimming cost V 0 bases and J 7 bases; bases outside gene matches: 2. This CDR3 contains 15 residues. In DNA form, the CDR3 reads TGTGCCAGCAGCGTAGACCTAGCGGGGGGGAATGAGCAGTTCTTC. This codes for CASSVDLAGGNEQFF.

This sequence joins TRBV3-1 (or the pseudogene TRBV3-2) and TRBJ1-1; 9 bases map to TRBD1. Germline V CDR1 and CDR2: LGHDT, YNNKEL (reference sequence). The CDR3 length is 14 residues. The junction had 9 bases not matched to a gene; V was cut back by 2 bases and J by 11 bases. This CDR3 is CASSQRGVGTGAFF. In nucleotides, the CDR3 is TGTGCCAGCAGCCAAAGGGGAGTAGGGACAGGGGCTTTCTTT.

V is TRBV28 and J is TRBJ1-4, with 9 bases that match TRBD1. The CDR3 is made up of 15 amino acids. The V and J ends lost 5 bases and 7 bases, in that order; junction bases with no gene match: 8. Germline V lookup: CDR1 MDHEN, CDR2 SYDVKM. The CDR3: CASSGDRDRGEKLFF. CDR3 bases: TGTGCCAGCAGTGGGGACAGGGATAGGGGTGAAAAACTGTTTTTT.